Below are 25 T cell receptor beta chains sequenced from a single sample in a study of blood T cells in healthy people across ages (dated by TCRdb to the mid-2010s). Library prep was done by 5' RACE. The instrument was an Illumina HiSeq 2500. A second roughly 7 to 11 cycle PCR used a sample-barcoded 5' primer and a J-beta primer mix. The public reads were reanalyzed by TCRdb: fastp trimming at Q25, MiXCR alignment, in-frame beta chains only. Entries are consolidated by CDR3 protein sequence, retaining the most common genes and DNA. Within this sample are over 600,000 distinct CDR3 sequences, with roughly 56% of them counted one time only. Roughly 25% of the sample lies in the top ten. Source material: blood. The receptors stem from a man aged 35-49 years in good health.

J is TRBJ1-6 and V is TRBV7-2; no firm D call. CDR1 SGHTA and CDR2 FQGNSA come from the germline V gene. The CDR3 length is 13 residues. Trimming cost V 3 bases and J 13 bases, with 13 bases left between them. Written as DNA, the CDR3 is TGTGCCAGCAGCTTGGACCTTAACAATCCCCTCCACTTT. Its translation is CASSLDLNNPLHF.

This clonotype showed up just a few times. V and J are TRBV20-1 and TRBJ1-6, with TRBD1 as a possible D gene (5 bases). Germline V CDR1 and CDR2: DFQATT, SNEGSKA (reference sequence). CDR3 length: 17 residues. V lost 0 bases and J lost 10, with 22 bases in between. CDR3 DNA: TGCAGTGCTAGAGATGGCGCAGCAGGGTCGTTTAGATCACCCCTCCACTTT. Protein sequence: CSARDGAAGSFRSPLHF.

DNA for the CDR3: TGTGCCAGCAGTGAATTCGGGGGCACTGAAGCTTTCTTT. This gives the protein CASSEFGGTEAFF. The chain is built from TRBV25-1 and TRBJ1-1; a weak D match, TRBD1 (5 bases). The CDR3 has 13 residues. Germline V gives CDR1 MGHDK, CDR2 SYGVNS. With 1 base removed from V and 4 bases from J, the gap between germline ends came to 7 bases.

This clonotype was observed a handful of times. CDR3 in DNA: TGTGCCAGCAGCTTGGCATTTTATAAGACCGTGGATTCACCCCTCCACTTT. It specifies CASSLAFYKTVDSPLHF. The chain uses TRBV5-5 and TRBJ1-6, with unresolved D. There are 17 residues in the CDR3. CDR1 and CDR2 (germline): SGHKS, YYEKEE (reference sequence). Trimming pared 0 bases from V and 8 bases from J, leaving 18 bases between.

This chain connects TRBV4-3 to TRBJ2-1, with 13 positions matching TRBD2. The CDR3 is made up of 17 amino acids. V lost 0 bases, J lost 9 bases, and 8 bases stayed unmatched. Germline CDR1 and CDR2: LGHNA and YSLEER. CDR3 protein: CASSQDHGLAGVGEQFF. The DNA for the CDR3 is TGCGCCAGCAGCCAAGATCATGGACTAGCGGGAGTAGGTGAGCAGTTCTTC.

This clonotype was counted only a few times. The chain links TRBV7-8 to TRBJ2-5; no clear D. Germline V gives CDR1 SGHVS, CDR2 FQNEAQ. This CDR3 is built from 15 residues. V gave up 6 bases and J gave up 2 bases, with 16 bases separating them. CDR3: CASRSYSASQETQYF. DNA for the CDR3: TGTGCCAGCAGATCCTACTCGGCTTCGCAAGAGACCCAGTACTTC.

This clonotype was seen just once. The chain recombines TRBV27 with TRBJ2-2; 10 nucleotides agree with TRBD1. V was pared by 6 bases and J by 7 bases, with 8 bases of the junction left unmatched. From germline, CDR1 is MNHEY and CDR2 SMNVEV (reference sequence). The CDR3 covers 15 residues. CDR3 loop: CASSPGTGAVGELFF. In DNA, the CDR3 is TGTGCCAGCAGCCCCGGGACAGGGGCGGTCGGGGAGCTGTTTTTT.

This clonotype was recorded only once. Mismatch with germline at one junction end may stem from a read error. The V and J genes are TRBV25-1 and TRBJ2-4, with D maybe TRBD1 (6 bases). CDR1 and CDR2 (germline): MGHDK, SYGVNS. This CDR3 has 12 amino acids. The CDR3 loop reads CVSSERGNIQYF. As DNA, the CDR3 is TGTGTCAGCAGTGAAAGGGGGAACATTCAGTACTTC.

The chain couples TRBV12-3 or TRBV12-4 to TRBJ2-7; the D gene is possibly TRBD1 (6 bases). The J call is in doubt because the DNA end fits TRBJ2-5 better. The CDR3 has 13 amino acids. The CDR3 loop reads CASRGDMRETQYF. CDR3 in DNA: TGTGCCAGCAGGGGGGACATGAGGGAGACCCAGTACTTC.

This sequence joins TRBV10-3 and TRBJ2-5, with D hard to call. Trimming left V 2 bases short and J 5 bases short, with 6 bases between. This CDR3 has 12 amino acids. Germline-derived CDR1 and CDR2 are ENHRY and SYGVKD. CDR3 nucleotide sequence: TGTGCCATCAGTGAGCCTTCGGAGACCCAGTACTTC. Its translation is CAISEPSETQYF.

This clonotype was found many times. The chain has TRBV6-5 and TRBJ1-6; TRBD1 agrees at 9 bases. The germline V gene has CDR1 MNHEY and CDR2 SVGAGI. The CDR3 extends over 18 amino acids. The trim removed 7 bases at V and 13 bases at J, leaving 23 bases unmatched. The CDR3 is CASTGGTGFVVAARPLHF. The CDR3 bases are TGTGCCAGCACCGGCGGGACAGGGTTTGTTGTCGCCGCTCGGCCCCTCCACTTT.

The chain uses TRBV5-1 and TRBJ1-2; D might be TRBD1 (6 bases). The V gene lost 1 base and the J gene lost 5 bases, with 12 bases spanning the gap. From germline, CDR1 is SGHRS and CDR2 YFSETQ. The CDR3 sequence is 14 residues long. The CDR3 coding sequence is TGCGCCAGCAGCTTGACAGGGATGACTTATGGCTACACCTTC. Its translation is CASSLTGMTYGYTF.

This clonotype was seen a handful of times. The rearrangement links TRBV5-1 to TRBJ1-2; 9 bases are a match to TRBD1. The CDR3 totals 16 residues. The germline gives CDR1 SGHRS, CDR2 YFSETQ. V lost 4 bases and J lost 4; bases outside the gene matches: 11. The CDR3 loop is CASSPWEGQGPYGYTF. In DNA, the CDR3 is TGCGCCAGCAGCCCGTGGGAGGGACAGGGACCCTATGGCTACACCTTC.

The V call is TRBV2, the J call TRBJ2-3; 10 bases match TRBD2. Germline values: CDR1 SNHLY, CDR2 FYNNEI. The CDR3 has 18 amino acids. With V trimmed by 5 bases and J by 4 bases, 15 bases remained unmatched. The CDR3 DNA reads TGTGCCAGCAGTCCCAAGAATCCTAGCGGGAGTTGGGCAGATACGCAGTATTTT. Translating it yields CASSPKNPSGSWADTQYF.

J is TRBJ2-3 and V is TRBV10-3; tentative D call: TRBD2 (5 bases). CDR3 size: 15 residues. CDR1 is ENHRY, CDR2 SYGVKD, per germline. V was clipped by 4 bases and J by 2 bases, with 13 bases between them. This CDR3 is CAISGGAGDTDTQYF. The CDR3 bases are TGTGCCATCAGTGGGGGAGCTGGAGACACAGATACGCAGTATTTT.

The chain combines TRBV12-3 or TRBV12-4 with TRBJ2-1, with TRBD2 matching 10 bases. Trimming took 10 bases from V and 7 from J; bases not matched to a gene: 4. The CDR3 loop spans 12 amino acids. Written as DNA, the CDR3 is TGTGCCATCGGACTAGCGGCAAATGAGCAGTTCTTC. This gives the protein CAIGLAANEQFF.

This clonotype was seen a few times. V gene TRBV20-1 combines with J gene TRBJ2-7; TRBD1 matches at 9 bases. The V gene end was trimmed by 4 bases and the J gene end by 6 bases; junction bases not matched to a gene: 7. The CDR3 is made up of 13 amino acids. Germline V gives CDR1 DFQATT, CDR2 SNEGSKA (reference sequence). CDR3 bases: TGCAGTGCTATGGGGACAGGGCGATCCGAGCAGTACTTC. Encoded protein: CSAMGTGRSEQYF.

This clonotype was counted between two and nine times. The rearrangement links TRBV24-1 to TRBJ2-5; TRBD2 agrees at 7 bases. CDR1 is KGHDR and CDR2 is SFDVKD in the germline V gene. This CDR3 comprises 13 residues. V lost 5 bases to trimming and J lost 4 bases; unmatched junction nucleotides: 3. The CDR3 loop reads CATSGPGGETQYF. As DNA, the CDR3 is TGTGCCACCAGTGGGCCGGGGGGAGAGACCCAGTACTTC.

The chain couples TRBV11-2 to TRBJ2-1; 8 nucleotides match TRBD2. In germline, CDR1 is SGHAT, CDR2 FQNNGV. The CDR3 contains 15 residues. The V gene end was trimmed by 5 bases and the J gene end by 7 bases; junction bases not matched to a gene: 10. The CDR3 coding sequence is TGTGCCAGCAGCCCACGCAGCGGGGGCTGGAATGAGCAGTTCTTC. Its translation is CASSPRSGGWNEQFF.

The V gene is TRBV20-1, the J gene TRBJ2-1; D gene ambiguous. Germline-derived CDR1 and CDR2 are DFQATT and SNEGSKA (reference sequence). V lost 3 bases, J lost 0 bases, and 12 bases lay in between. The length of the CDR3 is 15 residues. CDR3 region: CSARDENISYNEQFF. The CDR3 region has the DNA TGCAGTGCTAGGGACGAGAACATCTCCTACAATGAGCAGTTCTTC.

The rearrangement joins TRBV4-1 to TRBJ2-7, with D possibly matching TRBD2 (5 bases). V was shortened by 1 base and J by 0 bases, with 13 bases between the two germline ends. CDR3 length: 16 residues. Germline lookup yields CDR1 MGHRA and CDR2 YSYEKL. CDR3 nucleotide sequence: TGCGCCAGCAGCCAAGCCGACTACCCTAGCTCCTACGAGCAGTACTTC. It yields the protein CASSQADYPSSYEQYF.

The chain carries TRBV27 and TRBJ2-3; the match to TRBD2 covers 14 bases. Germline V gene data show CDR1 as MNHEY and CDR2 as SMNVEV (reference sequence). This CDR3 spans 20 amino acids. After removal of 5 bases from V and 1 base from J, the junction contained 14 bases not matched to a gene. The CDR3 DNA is TGTGCCAGCAGTAGGGGACTAGCGGGAGTGAGGTCCTTGCGCACAGATACGCAGTATTTT. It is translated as CASSRGLAGVRSLRTDTQYF.

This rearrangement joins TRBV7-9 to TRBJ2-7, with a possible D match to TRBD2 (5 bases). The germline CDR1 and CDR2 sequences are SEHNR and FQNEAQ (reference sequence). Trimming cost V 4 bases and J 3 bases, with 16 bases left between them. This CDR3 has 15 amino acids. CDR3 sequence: CASSSVGVSRYEQYF. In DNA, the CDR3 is TGTGCCAGCAGCTCGGTCGGGGTTAGCCGCTACGAGCAGTACTTC.

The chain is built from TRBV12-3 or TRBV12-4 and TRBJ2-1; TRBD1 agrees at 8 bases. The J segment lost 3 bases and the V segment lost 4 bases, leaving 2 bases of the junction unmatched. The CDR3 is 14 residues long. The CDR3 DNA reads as TGTGCCAGCAGTTCGGACAGGGACTACAATGAGCAGTTCTTC. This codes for CASSSDRDYNEQFF.

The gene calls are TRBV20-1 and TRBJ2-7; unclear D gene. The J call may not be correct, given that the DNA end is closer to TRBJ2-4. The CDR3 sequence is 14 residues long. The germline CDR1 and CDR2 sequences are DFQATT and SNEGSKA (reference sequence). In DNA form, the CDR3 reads TGCAGTGCTAGAGGGTGGTCCGTGGCCAGCATTCAGTACTTC. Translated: CSARGWSVASIQYF.